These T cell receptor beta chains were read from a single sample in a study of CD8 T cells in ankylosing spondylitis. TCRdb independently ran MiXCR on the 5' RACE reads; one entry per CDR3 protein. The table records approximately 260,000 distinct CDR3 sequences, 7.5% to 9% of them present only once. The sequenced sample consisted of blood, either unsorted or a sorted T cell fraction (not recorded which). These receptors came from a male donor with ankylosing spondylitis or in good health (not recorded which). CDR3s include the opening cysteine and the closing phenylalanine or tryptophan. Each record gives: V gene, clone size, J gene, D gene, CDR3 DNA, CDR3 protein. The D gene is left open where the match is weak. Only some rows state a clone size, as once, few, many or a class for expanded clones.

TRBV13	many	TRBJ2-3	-	TGTGCCAGCAGCCCCGCCCTACTGGAGTTTCTAGATACGCAGTATTTT	CASSPALLEFLDTQYF
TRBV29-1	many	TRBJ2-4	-	TGCAGCGTTGTACGACAGAGTGACATTCAGTACTTC	CSVVRQSDIQYF
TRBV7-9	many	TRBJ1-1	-	TGTGCCAGCAGCTTCGCGTCTACAGGGTCGACTGAAGCTTTCTTT	CASSFASTGSTEAFF
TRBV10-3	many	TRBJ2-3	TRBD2	TGTGCCATCAGGGCTAGCGGTTCGTTCACAGATACGCAGTATTTT	CAIRASGSFTDTQYF
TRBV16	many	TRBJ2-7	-	TGTGCCAGCAGCGTAGCTACAGACAACGAGCAGTACTTC	CASSVATDNEQYF
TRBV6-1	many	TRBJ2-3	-	TGTGCCAGCAGTGAAGCGGATAAGGGTTGGGATACGCAGTATTTT	CASSEADKGWDTQYF
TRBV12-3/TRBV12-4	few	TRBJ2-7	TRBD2	TGTGCCAGCAGTTCTCCCCGGGGGGGCCGAGAGCAGTACTTC	CASSSPRGGREQYF
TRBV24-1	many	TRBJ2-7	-	TGTGCCGCCAGACAGGACCCCTACGAGCAGTACTTC	CAARQDPYEQYF
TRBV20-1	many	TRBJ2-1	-	TGCAGTGCTAGTACTGGGACCTACAATGAGCAGTTCTTC	CSASTGTYNEQFF
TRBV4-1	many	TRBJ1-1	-	TGCGCCAGCAGCCAAGGTATGGGGGCGGACACTGAAGCTTTCTTT	CASSQGMGADTEAFF
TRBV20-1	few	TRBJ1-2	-	TGCAGTGCTAGAGGGCCAGGGGCGGGCTACACCTTC	CSARGPGAGYTF
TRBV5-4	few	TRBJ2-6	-	TGTGCCAGCAGCTGGTTCTCGGGCCGTGGAAACCCCACTGGGGCCAACGTCCTGACTTTC	CASSWFSGRGNPTGANVLTF
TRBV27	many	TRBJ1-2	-	TGTGCCAGCAGCCCCCGGAGGTACTATGGCTACACCTTC	CASSPRRYYGYTF
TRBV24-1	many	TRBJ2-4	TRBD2	TGTGCCACCAGTGGGGCGCGGGAGGGGGACAAAAACATTCAGTACTTC	CATSGAREGDKNIQYF
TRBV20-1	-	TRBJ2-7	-	TGCAGTGCTAGAGATAGGGCCTTCCTTTACGAGCAGTACTTC	CSARDRAFLYEQYF
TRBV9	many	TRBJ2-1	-	TGTGCCAGCAGCGCCCTAGGGGTGAGCTCCTACAATGAGCAGTTCTTC	CASSALGVSSYNEQFF
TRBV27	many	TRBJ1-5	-	TGTGCCAGCAGCCCCGGACGTCCTCAGCCCCAGCATTTT	CASSPGRPQPQHF
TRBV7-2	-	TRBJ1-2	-	TGTGCCAGCACCCCGGAAGGCAGCAACTTC	CASTPEGSNF
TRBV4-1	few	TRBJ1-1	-	TGCGCCAGCAGCCAAGATATACAGGGCCACACTGAAGCTTTCTTT	CASSQDIQGHTEAFF
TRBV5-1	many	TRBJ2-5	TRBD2	TGCGCCAGCAGCTTTAGCGGGGGAATCCAAGAGACCCAGTACTTC	CASSFSGGIQETQYF
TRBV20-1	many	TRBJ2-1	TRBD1	TGCAGTGGGACCGGGACAGGGACCTACAATGAGCAGTTCTTC	CSGTGTGTYNEQFF
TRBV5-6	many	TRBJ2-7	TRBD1	TGTGCCAGCAGCCCGGACAGGGGCATGACCGAGCAGTACTTC	CASSPDRGMTEQYF
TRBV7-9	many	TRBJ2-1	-	TGTGCCAGCAGCTTATCACAGCTATACAATGAGCAGTTCTTC	CASSLSQLYNEQFF
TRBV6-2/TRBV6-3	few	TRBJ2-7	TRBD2	TGTGCCAGCAGTTACGGTGCGGGGGATAGCTCCTACGAGCAGTACTTC	CASSYGAGDSSYEQYF
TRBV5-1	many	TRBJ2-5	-	TGCGCCAGCAGCTGGGTAGCGGACCAAGAGACCCAGTACTTC	CASSWVADQETQYF
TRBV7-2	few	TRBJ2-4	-	TGTGCCAGCAGCTTAGGGGCTCTAGCCAAAAACATTCAGTACTTC	CASSLGALAKNIQYF
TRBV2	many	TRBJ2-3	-	TGTGCCAGCGGAGCGGAAAACACAGATACGCAGTATTTT	CASGAENTDTQYF